The 27 T cell receptor beta chains below come from one sample, sequenced in a study of Graves' ophthalmopathy and Graves' hyperthyroidism. RNA transcripts yielded amplified TCR beta CDR3 regions. Investigators did first-round RT-PCR with HTBI primers, then second-round multiplex PCR. A single record per CDR3 protein comes from TCRdb applying MiXCR to the multiplex PCR reads. The repertoire has about 620,000 distinct CDR3 sequences, 22% of them found once; the top ten carry approximately 7%. The sample taken for sequencing was peripheral blood. The receptors originated from a woman aged 18-35 years with stable Graves' hyperthyroidism. Some clones in this sample may be carry-over from other donors' samples.

At least ten counts were recorded for this clonotype. This chain connects TRBV27 to TRBJ1-1, with D possibly matching TRBD1 (6 bases). V was trimmed by 7 bases and J by 2 bases, leaving 17 bases between them. The CDR3 extends over 15 amino acids. Germline V gives CDR1 MNHEY, CDR2 SMNVEV (reference sequence). The CDR3 nucleotides are TGTGCCAGCACCCCCTTGGGACACCTAAACACTGAAGCTTTCTTT. Amino acid sequence: CASTPLGHLNTEAFF.

This clonotype has a count of ten or more. The chain is built from TRBV5-1 and TRBJ2-7; tentatively, D is TRBD1 (8 bases). V shed 4 bases and J shed 6 bases, with 17 bases lying between them. Germline V lookup: CDR1 SGHRS, CDR2 YFSETQ. The CDR3 totals 14 residues. CDR3 protein: CASSGGDRTLEQYF. CDR3 coding DNA: TGCGCCAGCAGCGGGGGGGACAGGACTCTCGAGCAGTACTTC.

There are a few counts of this clonotype. The J gene is TRBJ1-1, the V gene TRBV4-1, with TRBD1 matching 8 bases. Germline V gene data show CDR1 as MGHRA and CDR2 as YSYEKL. The trim removed 4 bases at V and 4 bases at J, leaving 5 bases unmatched. This CDR3 has 14 amino acids. The CDR3 DNA follows: TGCGCCAGCAGCCCAGGGGGCTTGGGCACTGAAGCTTTCTTT. It translates to CASSPGGLGTEAFF.

This clonotype occurred a few times. The genes are TRBV20-1 and TRBJ1-1; a weak D match, TRBD1 (6 bases). Germline CDR1 DFQATT, CDR2 SNEGSKA (reference sequence). V was trimmed by 5 bases and J by 0 bases, leaving 10 bases between them. This CDR3 is built from 13 residues. CDR3 DNA sequence: TGCAGTGCTGGAGGGACAATGAACACTGAAGCTTTCTTT. Protein: CSAGGTMNTEAFF.

The sample holds many counts of this clonotype. This rearrangement joins TRBV5-1 to TRBJ1-6, with D possibly TRBD1 on 5 matching bases. The CDR3 length is 14 residues. CDR1 and CDR2 (germline): SGHRS, YFSETQ. V was cut by 6 bases and J by 8 bases, with 15 bases left in between. CDR3 residues: CASKGRGDHSPLHF. The CDR3 nucleotides read TGCGCCAGCAAGGGGAGGGGAGACCATTCACCCCTCCACTTT.

This clonotype has ten or more counts. Germline and junction disagree at one end, which may indicate a read error. As DNA, the CDR3 is TGTGCCAGCAGTGAAGGAGGGTTTACCCGATCCTCCTATTTC. It encodes CASSEGGFTRSSYF. V and J are TRBV6-1 and TRBJ2-7, with TRBD2 as a possible D gene (5 bases). The CDR3 covers 14 residues. Per germline, CDR1 MNHNS and CDR2 SASEGT.

This clonotype was seen repeatedly, ten times or more. This chain connects TRBV6-1 to TRBJ2-7, with 7 bases fitting TRBD2. V gave up 6 bases and J gave up 5 bases; unmatched junction bases: 13. Germline loops: CDR1 MNHNS, CDR2 SASEGT. This CDR3 spans 15 amino acids. The DNA of the CDR3 is TGTGCCAGCAGGGGTGCGTCCAGCGGGGCCGACGAGCAGTACTTC. Its translation: CASRGASSGADEQYF.

This clonotype was seen ten or more times. The rearrangement joins TRBV20-1 to TRBJ1-5; D is unclear. From germline, CDR1 is DFQATT and CDR2 SNEGSKA (reference sequence). The CDR3 runs 13 residues. V was pared by 6 bases and J by 5 bases, with 14 bases between. This CDR3 reads CSAHLLRDQPQHF. CDR3 nucleotides: TGCAGTGCCCACCTCTTGCGGGATCAGCCCCAGCATTTT.

This clonotype was observed at least ten times. This chain connects TRBV18 to TRBJ2-7; 14 nucleotides agree with TRBD2. This CDR3 has 15 residues. The germline CDR1 and CDR2 sequences are KGHSH and LQKENI. V lost 3 bases and J lost 7; bases outside the gene matches: 5. CDR3 protein: CASSPTSGREMEQYF. CDR3 sequence (DNA): TGTGCCAGCTCACCGACTAGCGGGAGGGAGATGGAGCAGTACTTC.

To note about this clonotype: This may arise from a read error, as a much more abundant clone is one base away. The rearrangement links TRBV12-3 or TRBV12-4 to TRBJ1-2; a weak D match, TRBD1 (6 bases). Deletions cut 8 bases from V and 7 bases from J, with 20 bases between. This CDR3 spans 14 amino acids. The CDR3 DNA reads TGTGCCAGCGTCGGTAGGGGGATTGGCTTTGGCTACACCTTC. It yields the protein CASVGRGIGFGYTF.

The chain couples TRBV20-1 to TRBJ1-1; D uncertain. Trimming stripped 2 bases from V and 0 bases from J, with 19 bases between. The CDR3 is 17 residues long. Per the germline V gene, CDR1 is DFQATT and CDR2 is SNEGSKA (reference sequence). CDR3: CSARSEGDAWLNTEAFF. CDR3 DNA sequence: TGCAGTGCTAGATCGGAGGGAGATGCGTGGCTGAACACTGAAGCTTTCTTT.

This clonotype has just a few counts. This chain joins TRBV27 and TRBJ2-2, with TRBD2 identical over 10 bases. Germline CDR1 reads MNHEY; CDR2 reads SMNVEV (reference sequence). The CDR3 spans 14 residues. V trimming: 8 bases; J trimming: 5 bases; junction bases outside the gene matches: 5. The CDR3 coding sequence is TGTGCCAGCTGGCGGACTAGCGGTACCGGGGAGCTGTTTTTT. This translates into CASWRTSGTGELFF.

A few counts support this clonotype. The genes are TRBV3-1 and TRBJ2-7; possibly TRBD1 for D (6 bases). Trimming removed 2 bases from V and 2 bases from J, with 10 bases in between. In germline, CDR1 is LGHDT, CDR2 YNNKEL (reference sequence). The CDR3 runs to 14 residues. As DNA, the CDR3 is TGTGCCAGCAGCCAACTCCGACAGGCCTACGAGCAGTACTTC. This encodes CASSQLRQAYEQYF.

The rearrangement uses TRBV11-2 and TRBJ2-7; 8 nucleotides agree with TRBD2. Germline trimming cut 5 bases from V and 2 bases from J; bases unmatched to any gene: 5. The CDR3 sequence is 14 residues long. Germline loops: CDR1 SGHAT, CDR2 FQNNGV. For the CDR3, the DNA is TGTGCCAGCAGCCCTACGGGGGGGGCCTACGAGCAGTACTTC. It is translated as CASSPTGGAYEQYF.

The chain has TRBV20-1 and TRBJ1-1, with 9 bases lining up with TRBD1. The CDR3 totals 16 residues. Germline CDR1 is DFQATT and CDR2 is SNEGSKA (reference sequence). V dropped 3 bases and J dropped 4; count of bases not matched to a gene: 12. CDR3 sequence (DNA): TGCAGTGCTAGGGCTTCATCGGGACAGGGTTTCACTGAAGCTTTCTTT. Translating it yields CSARASSGQGFTEAFF.

This clonotype was counted many times. The chain recombines TRBV10-3 with TRBJ1-2, with TRBD1 matching 9 bases. The CDR3 sequence is 13 residues long. Germline trimming cut 8 bases from V and 0 bases from J; bases unmatched to any gene: 1. Germline CDR1 ENHRY, CDR2 SYGVKD. The CDR3: CAIGTGPNYGYTF. In DNA form, the CDR3 reads TGTGCCATCGGGACAGGGCCTAACTATGGCTACACCTTC.

This clonotype has a count of ten or more. V and J are TRBV11-2 and TRBJ1-5; D is possibly TRBD1 (5 bases). V lost 1 base to trimming and J lost 3 bases, with 10 bases between them. The germline CDR1 and CDR2 sequences are SGHAT and FQNNGV. The CDR3 is 15 residues long. CDR3 sequence (DNA): TGTGCCAGCAGCTTAGGCGGGGGACCCAATCAGCCCCAGCATTTT. The encoded protein is CASSLGGGPNQPQHF.

The CDR3, as DNA: TGCGCCAGCAGCAGGACTTCGGGACAGCGCGTATCCTATGGCTACACCTTC. Translation: CASSRTSGQRVSYGYTF. The J gene is TRBJ1-2, the V gene TRBV5-1, with TRBD1 matching over 7 bases. The CDR3 has 17 amino acids. V was clipped by 4 bases and J by 4 bases; unmatched bases: 16. Germline V gene lookup returns CDR1 SGHRS and CDR2 YFSETQ.

This clonotype was counted at least ten times. The chain combines TRBV5-1 with TRBJ2-5, with D hard to call. V was cut by 4 bases and J by 4 bases, with 17 bases left in between. The germline CDR1 and CDR2 sequences are SGHRS and YFSETQ. This CDR3 comprises 15 residues. CDR3 DNA sequence: TGCGCCAGCAGCCTGGATTCAAGAGAGAGAGAGACCCAGTACTTC. Its translation: CASSLDSRERETQYF.

At least ten counts were recorded for this clonotype. The J gene is TRBJ1-2, the V gene TRBV12-3 or TRBV12-4, with 9 positions matching TRBD1. Trimming removed 7 bases from V and 4 bases from J; junction bases left unmatched: 7. CDR3 length: 14 amino acids. CDR3 region: CASTLGQGPYGYTF. In nucleotides, the CDR3 is TGTGCCAGCACCTTGGGACAGGGCCCCTATGGCTACACCTTC.

This clonotype came up many times. V is TRBV12-3 or TRBV12-4 and J is TRBJ1-2; 7 bases are a match to TRBD1. This CDR3 is built from 13 residues. J lost 0 bases, V lost 7 bases, and 2 bases had no gene match. In DNA, the CDR3 is TGTGCCAGCAAACAGGGGTCTAACTATGGCTACACCTTC. Amino acids: CASKQGSNYGYTF.

In this sample, this clonotype turned up a few times. The gene calls are TRBV30 and TRBJ1-2, with TRBD1 as a possible D gene (5 bases). The germline V gene encodes CDR1 GTSNPN and CDR2 SVGIG (reference sequence). This CDR3 is 14 amino acids long. V lost 0 bases and J 8 bases, leaving 16 bases between the germline ends. In nucleotides, the CDR3 is TGTGCCTGGAGTGTTTTGCAGGGCGAAAGAGGCTACACCTTC. This codes for CAWSVLQGERGYTF.

As to this clonotype: This may stem from a read error, because a much larger clone lies one nucleotide away. V and J are TRBV6-5 and TRBJ2-3, with 8 bases identical to TRBD2. The CDR3 totals 16 residues. J was trimmed by 2 bases and V by 0 bases; bases with no gene match: 4. CDR1 and CDR2 from the germline V gene are MNHEY and SVGAGI. This CDR3 reads CASSYSTSGHTDTQYF. The CDR3 coding sequence is TGTGCCAGCAGTTACTCTACTAGCGGCCACACAGATACGCAGTATTTT.

As concerns this clonotype: A read error may account for a junction end that differs from germline. This rearrangement joins TRBV12-3 or TRBV12-4 to TRBJ2-7, with D possibly TRBD2 on 5 matching bases. This CDR3 spans 14 amino acids. CDR3 region: CASSPGIGGYDQYF. CDR3 bases: TGTGCCAGCAGTCCCGGGATAGGTGGTTACGATCAGTACTTC.

This clonotype was seen a few times. J is TRBJ2-4 and V is TRBV12-3 or TRBV12-4; 13 nucleotides line up with TRBD2. The ends lost 6 bases at V and 0 bases at J; junction bases unmatched: 8. The CDR3 is made up of 18 amino acids. CDR3 loop: CASSLGLAGPRAKNIQYF. In nucleotides, the CDR3 is TGTGCCAGCAGCCTGGGACTAGCGGGGCCTCGAGCCAAAAACATTCAGTACTTC.

This clonotype was seen many times. This rearrangement joins TRBV12-3 or TRBV12-4 to TRBJ2-7, with D hard to call. Trimming took off 6 bases at V and 4 bases at J, with 10 bases between the two ends. The CDR3 is 12 amino acids. The CDR3 region has the DNA TGTGCCAGCAGGGCGCAGGCTTACGAGCAGTACTTC. Its protein is CASRAQAYEQYF.

The table lists this clonotype with many counts. The chain uses TRBV28 and TRBJ2-7, with 7 bases fitting TRBD2. V trimming: 6 bases; J trimming: 4 bases; junction bases outside the gene matches: 6. CDR3 length: 13 amino acids. The germline gives CDR1 MDHEN, CDR2 SYDVKM. The CDR3: CASRWEGGYEQYF. The CDR3 DNA reads as TGTGCCAGCAGGTGGGAGGGTGGGTACGAGCAGTACTTC.